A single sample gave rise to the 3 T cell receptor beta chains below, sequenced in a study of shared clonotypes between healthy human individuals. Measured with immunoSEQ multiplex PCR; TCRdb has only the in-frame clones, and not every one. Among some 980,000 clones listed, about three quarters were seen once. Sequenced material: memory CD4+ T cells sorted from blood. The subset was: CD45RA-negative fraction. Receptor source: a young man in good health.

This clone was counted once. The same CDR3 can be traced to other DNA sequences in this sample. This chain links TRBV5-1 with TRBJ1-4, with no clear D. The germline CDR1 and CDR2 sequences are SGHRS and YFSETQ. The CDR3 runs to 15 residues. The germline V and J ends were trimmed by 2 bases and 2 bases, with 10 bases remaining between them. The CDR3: CASSLAPGTNEKLFF. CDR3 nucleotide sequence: TGCGCCAGCAGCTTAGCGCCTGGGACTAATGAAAAACTGTTTTTT.

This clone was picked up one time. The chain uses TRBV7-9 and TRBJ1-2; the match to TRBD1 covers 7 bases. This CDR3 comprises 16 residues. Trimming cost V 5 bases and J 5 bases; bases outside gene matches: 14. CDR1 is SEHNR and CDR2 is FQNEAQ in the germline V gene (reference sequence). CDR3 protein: CASSPNPLTGRYGYTF. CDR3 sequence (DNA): TGTGCCAGCAGCCCTAACCCCCTGACAGGGAGGTATGGCTACACCTTC.

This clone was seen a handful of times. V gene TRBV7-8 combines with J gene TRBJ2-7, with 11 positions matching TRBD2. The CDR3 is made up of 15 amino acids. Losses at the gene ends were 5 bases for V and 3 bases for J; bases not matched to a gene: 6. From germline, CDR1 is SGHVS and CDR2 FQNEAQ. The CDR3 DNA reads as TGTGCCAGCAGCCTCACTAGCGGGAGCGTCTACGAGCAGTACTTC. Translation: CASSLTSGSVYEQYF. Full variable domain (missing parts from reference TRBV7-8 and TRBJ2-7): GAGVSQSPRYKVAKRGQDVALRCDPISGHVSLFWYQQALGQGPEFLTYFQNEAQLDKSGLPSDRFFAERPEGSVSTLKIQRTQQEDSAVYLCASSLTSGSVYEQYFGPGTRLTVT.